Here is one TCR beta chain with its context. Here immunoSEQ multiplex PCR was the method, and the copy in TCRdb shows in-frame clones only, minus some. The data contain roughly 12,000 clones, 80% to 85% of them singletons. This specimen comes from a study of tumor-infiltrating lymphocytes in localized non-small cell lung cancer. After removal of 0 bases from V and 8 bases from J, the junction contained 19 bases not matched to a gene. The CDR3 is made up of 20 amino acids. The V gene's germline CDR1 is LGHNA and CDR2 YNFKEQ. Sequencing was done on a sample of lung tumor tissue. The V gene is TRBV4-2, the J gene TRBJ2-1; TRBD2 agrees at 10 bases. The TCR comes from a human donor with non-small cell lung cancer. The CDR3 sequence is CASSQDIRSERGGLVDEQFF. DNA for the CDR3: TGTGCCAGCAGCCAAGATATAAGGTCCGAGCGGGGGGGCCTGGTTGATGAGCAGTTCTTC.